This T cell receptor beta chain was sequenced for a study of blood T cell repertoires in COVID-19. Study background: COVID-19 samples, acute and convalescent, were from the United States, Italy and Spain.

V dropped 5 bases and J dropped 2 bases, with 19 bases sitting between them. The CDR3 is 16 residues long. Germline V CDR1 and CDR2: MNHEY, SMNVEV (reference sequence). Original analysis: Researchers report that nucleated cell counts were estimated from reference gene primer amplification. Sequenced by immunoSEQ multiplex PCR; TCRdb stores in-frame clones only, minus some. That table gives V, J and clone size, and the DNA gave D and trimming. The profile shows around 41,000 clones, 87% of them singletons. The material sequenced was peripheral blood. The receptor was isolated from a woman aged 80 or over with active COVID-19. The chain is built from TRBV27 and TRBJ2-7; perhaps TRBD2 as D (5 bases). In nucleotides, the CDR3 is TGTGCCAGCAGTCCCGCCGGCGGGCGTTCGCCCTACGAGCAGTACTTC. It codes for CASSPAGGRSPYEQYF.